These 17 T cell receptor beta chains were sequenced from one sample in a study of CD4 T cells in relation to SARS-CoV-2 and coronaviruses. Their antigens remain unidentified. Method: immunoSEQ multiplex PCR; TCRdb's copy keeps in-frame clones and lacks some. The table includes just over 35,000 clones, 77% detected once. The sequenced material came from memory CD4+ T cells from PBMCs, cultured in vitro. The receptors come from an adult with COVID-19.

This clone was seen a handful of times. The rearrangement uses TRBV19 and TRBJ1-1; D remains ambiguous. Trimming removed 6 bases at V and 9 bases at J, with 14 bases between. Germline V gene data show CDR1 as LNHDA and CDR2 as SQIVND (reference sequence). The CDR3 has 12 residues. This CDR3 is CASRAATLQAFF. In DNA form, the CDR3 reads TGTGCCAGTAGGGCAGCGACCCTACAAGCTTTCTTT. Full variable domain (remainder filled in from reference TRBV19 and TRBJ1-1): DGGITQSPKYLFRKEGQNVTLSCEQNLNHDAMYWYRQDPGQGLRLIYYSQIVNDFQKGDIAEGYSVSREKKESFPLTVTSAQKNPTAFYLCASRAATLQAFFGQGTRLTVV.

This clone has just a few counts. This chain uses TRBV24-1 with TRBJ2-1, with D perhaps given as TRBD1 or TRBD2 (5 bases each). The CDR3 loop spans 14 amino acids. V dropped 4 bases and J dropped 12 bases, with 18 bases sitting between them. CDR1 is KGHDR, CDR2 SFDVKD, per germline. The CDR3 reads CATSEASGARGQFF. The CDR3 DNA sequence: TGTGCCACCAGTGAGGCCTCTGGCGCGAGGGGGCAGTTCTTC.

The chain uses TRBV5-6 and TRBJ2-5; 7 bases line up with TRBD2. The CDR3 has 19 amino acids. Germline CDR1 is SGHDT and CDR2 is YYEEEE. The V gene end was trimmed by 5 bases and the J gene end by 4 bases; junction bases not matched to a gene: 23. This CDR3 reads CASSRLGGGEPVGRETQYF. The CDR3 DNA reads as TGTGCCAGCAGTCGGCTGGGGGGAGGGGAGCCAGTAGGAAGAGAGACCCAGTACTTC.

The CDR3 DNA sequence: TGTGCCAGCAGCTTGGGACCGGGACAGGGGTATCAGCCCCAGCATTTT. It encodes CASSLGPGQGYQPQHF. The chain links TRBV5-8 to TRBJ1-5, with TRBD1 identical over 10 bases. Germline CDR1 is SGHTS and CDR2 is YDEGEE. V dropped 0 bases and J dropped 5; count of bases not matched to a gene: 5. This CDR3 region has 16 residues.

The rearrangement links TRBV7-9 to TRBJ2-4; D is perhaps TRBD2 (5 bases). The germline V and J ends were trimmed by 4 bases and 6 bases, with 25 bases remaining between them. Germline assignment: CDR1 SEHNR and CDR2 FQNEAQ (reference sequence). The CDR3 covers 18 residues. The DNA of the CDR3 is TGTGCCAGCAGCTCCGGTTGGAGCGGACGACGATATAGAAACATTCAGTACTTC. The encoded protein is CASSSGWSGRRYRNIQYF.

The J gene is TRBJ1-2, the V gene TRBV7-2; D gene ambiguous. CDR1 and CDR2 (germline): SGHTA, FQGNSA. This CDR3 is built from 13 residues. Trimming left V 4 bases short and J 8 bases short, with 14 bases between. The CDR3, as DNA: TGTGCCAGCAGCTCCGACATCTTACTAGGCTACACCTTC. This translates into CASSSDILLGYTF.

The rearrangement uses TRBV28 and TRBJ2-1, with TRBD2 matching 12 bases. Germline V lookup: CDR1 MDHEN, CDR2 SYDVKM. The junction had 6 bases not matched to a gene; V was cut back by 6 bases and J by 9 bases. The CDR3 length is 14 residues. The CDR3 nucleotides read TGTGCCAGCAGCTCTAGCGGGAGGGCCGGTGAGCAGTTCTTC. Amino acids: CASSSSGRAGEQFF. Combining the CDR3 with reference TRBV28 and TRBJ2-1 gives the whole variable domain DVKVTQSSRYLVKRTGEKVFLECVQDMDHENMFWYRQDPGLGLRLIYFSYDVKMKEKGDIPEGYSVSREKKERFSLILESASTNQTSMYLCASSSSGRAGEQFFGPGTRLTVL.

The rearrangement joins TRBV18 to TRBJ2-6; 11 bases line up with TRBD2. Trimming at V came to 8 bases and at J to 0 bases, leaving 9 bases not matched to a gene. CDR1 is KGHSH and CDR2 is LQKENI in the germline V gene. There are 18 residues in the CDR3. CDR3 amino acids: CASQQPGLADSGANVLTF. The CDR3, as DNA: TGTGCCAGCCAACAGCCGGGACTAGCGGACTCTGGGGCCAACGTCCTGACTTTC.

This rearrangement joins TRBV2 to TRBJ2-1; 8 bases align to TRBD2. Unmatched junction bases numbered 2, after V lost 5 bases and J lost 5 bases. The CDR3 totals 13 residues. From germline, CDR1 is SNHLY and CDR2 FYNNEI. The CDR3 region is CASSRGLDNEQFF. The CDR3 nucleotides read TGTGCCAGCAGTCGGGGACTAGACAATGAGCAGTTCTTC. Complete variable domain (other parts from reference TRBV2 and TRBJ2-1): EPEVTQTPSHQVTQMGQEVILRCVPISNHLYFYWYRQILGQKVEFLVSFYNNEISEKSEIFDDQFSVERPDGSNFTLKIRSTKLEDSAMYFCASSRGLDNEQFFGPGTRLTVL.

The chain carries TRBV5-1 and TRBJ2-7; D might be TRBD2 (5 bases). Trimming removed 0 bases at V and 2 bases at J, with 9 bases between. CDR3 size: 14 residues. Germline CDR1 is SGHRS and CDR2 is YFSETQ. CDR3 residues: CASSLDPGTYEQYF. CDR3 bases: TGCGCCAGCAGCTTGGACCCGGGAACCTACGAGCAGTACTTC.

The chain recombines TRBV6-1 with TRBJ1-4; D is undetermined. The CDR3 sequence is 14 residues long. Germline CDR1 and CDR2: MNHNS and SASEGT. V lost 2 bases and J 6 bases, leaving 10 bases between the germline ends. CDR3 amino acids: CASSEPGMDEKLFF. The DNA for the CDR3 is TGTGCCAGCAGTGAACCCGGGATGGATGAAAAACTGTTTTTT.

This chain links TRBV15 with TRBJ2-7, with D possibly being TRBD1 or TRBD2 (6 bases each). The germline CDR1 and CDR2 sequences are LNHNV and YYDKDF (reference sequence). This CDR3 is built from 17 residues. The V end was cut by 3 bases, the J end by 0 bases, with 18 bases between. The CDR3 here is CATSRAHREVNSYEQYF. CDR3 sequence (DNA): TGTGCCACCAGCAGGGCCCACAGGGAGGTCAACTCCTACGAGCAGTACTTC.

The rearrangement links TRBV30 to TRBJ1-1; D remains ambiguous. This CDR3 is built from 13 residues. V lost 5 bases to trimming and J lost 0 bases, with 10 bases between them. Germline lookup yields CDR1 GTSNPN and CDR2 SVGIG (reference sequence). The CDR3 DNA follows: TGTGCCTGGGGGGTGAGCGTGAACACTGAAGCTTTCTTT. Its translation: CAWGVSVNTEAFF.

This chain uses TRBV2 with TRBJ1-2; D perhaps matches TRBD1 (5 bases). The CDR3 covers 13 residues. Trimming cost V 5 bases and J 4 bases, with 11 bases left between them. Germline assignment: CDR1 SNHLY and CDR2 FYNNEI. In nucleotides, the CDR3 is TGTGCCAGCAGTCAACAGGAGATCTATGGCTACACCTTC. Its translation is CASSQQEIYGYTF.

The V and J genes are TRBV5-5 and TRBJ1-4; a weak D match, TRBD1 (5 bases). Trimming cost V 0 bases and J 8 bases, with 20 bases left between them. The CDR3 runs to 17 residues. Germline V lookup: CDR1 SGHKS, CDR2 YYEKEE (reference sequence). The CDR3 loop is CASSLVFFSAGSEKLFF. CDR3 nucleotide sequence: TGTGCCAGCAGCTTGGTTTTCTTCAGTGCAGGGAGCGAAAAACTGTTTTTT.

Turning to this clone: Germline and junction disagree at one end, which may indicate a read error. This chain connects TRBV12-3 or TRBV12-4 to TRBJ2-4; D is unresolved. The CDR3 runs to 12 residues. The DNA of the CDR3 is TGTGCCAGCAGCTTAGCCAAAAACATTCAGTACTTC. This gives the protein CASSLAKNIQYF.

The rearrangement links TRBV7-9 to TRBJ1-4; D call uncertain. Deletions cut 6 bases from V and 8 bases from J, with 13 bases between. Germline CDR1 is SEHNR and CDR2 is FQNEAQ (reference sequence). This CDR3 is built from 13 residues. As DNA, the CDR3 is TGTGCCAGCAGGGAGGGAGAGGTCGAAAAACTGTTTTTT. Its protein is CASREGEVEKLFF.